The 5 T cell receptor beta chains in this list originate from one sample, sequenced in a study of blood T cells in healthy people across ages. A second PCR, run for 7 to 11 cycles, used a sample-barcoded 5' primer plus a J-beta primer mix. TCRdb re-derived calls from the 5' RACE reads in MiXCR, one entry per CDR3 protein. Among some 1.5 million distinct CDR3 sequences listed, less than 45% were seen once. Sequencing was done on a sample of blood. Source of these receptors: a woman younger than 30 in good health.

The chain links TRBV27 to TRBJ2-1; 7 bases match TRBD2. The DNA end lines up better with TRBJ2-7; the J call may be wrong. Germline V gives CDR1 MNHEY, CDR2 SMNVEV (reference sequence). CDR3 length equals 16 residues. The CDR3 DNA is TGTGCCAGCAGTTTACAGGGACGAGCGGGGAGCTACGAGCAGTACTTC. Translated, it gives CASSLQGRAGSYEQYF.

This clonotype has just one count. The chain is built from TRBV28 and TRBJ1-4; TRBD1 might be the D (5 bases). CDR1 is MDHEN and CDR2 is SYDVKM in the germline V gene. Trimming pared 6 bases from V and 8 bases from J, leaving 22 bases between. The CDR3 loop spans 16 amino acids. The CDR3 nucleotides are TGTGCCAGCAGCGGCAGGGAAGCCCCCGAAGGGGAAAAACTGTTTTTT. Amino acids: CASSGREAPEGEKLFF. The whole variable domain, filled in from reference TRBV28 and TRBJ1-4, reads DVKVTQSSRYLVKRTGEKVFLECVQDMDHENMFWYRQDPGLGLRLIYFSYDVKMKEKGDIPEGYSVSREKKERFSLILESASTNQTSMYLCASSGREAPEGEKLFFGSGTQLSVL.

This clonotype was picked up a small number of times. V usage is TRBV6-2 or TRBV6-3 and J usage is TRBJ2-7; D might be TRBD2 (6 bases). V was trimmed by 2 bases and J by 0 bases, leaving 11 bases between them. Germline V gene lookup returns CDR1 MNHEY and CDR2 SVGEGT. The CDR3 is made up of 15 amino acids. CDR3 protein: CASSYDGGSSYEQYF. For the CDR3, the DNA is TGTGCCAGCAGTTACGATGGGGGGTCCTCCTACGAGCAGTACTTC.

The CDR3 sequence is CASSQDRHHVGQETQYF. CDR3 bases: TGTGCCAGCAGCCAAGACAGGCATCACGTAGGCCAAGAGACCCAGTACTTC. V is TRBV14 and J is TRBJ2-5, with D hard to call. Trimming pared 0 bases from V and 1 base from J, leaving 15 bases between. Germline lookup yields CDR1 SGHDN and CDR2 FVKESK. This CDR3 comprises 17 residues.

V gene TRBV10-3 combines with J gene TRBJ2-7; D assignment may be TRBD1 or TRBD2 (5 bases each). The germline gives CDR1 ENHRY, CDR2 SYGVKD. The V gene lost 5 bases and the J gene lost 0 bases, with 17 bases spanning the gap. This CDR3 spans 16 amino acids. This CDR3 is CAISNYRDGASYEQYF. In DNA, the CDR3 is TGTGCCATCAGTAACTACCGGGACGGGGCCTCCTACGAGCAGTACTTC.